This TCR beta chain was obtained from a study of vaccination effects on CD4 cells after COVID-19. Notes on the study in general: The study dataset contains few convalescent patients and includes no early post-infection timepoints. Marked contraction was observed in infection-induced and vaccine-induced clones late after vaccination.

The germline V gene has CDR1 SGHAT and CDR2 FQNNGV. The ends were cut back, 5 bases at V and 5 bases at J, with 10 bases in the middle. The CDR3 is 12 residues long. Clones were sequenced by immunoSEQ multiplex PCR, and TCRdb holds only the in-frame ones, with some missing. Of roughly 15,000 clones listed, around 76% were seen once; the top ten hold about 20%. Pools of viral peptides were used by the ViraFEST assay to expand antigen-specific CD4+ T cells ahead of sequencing. Cells that had been cultured for roughly 9 days were the source of isolated CD4+ T cells. A PCR test confirmed that the person had SARS-CoV-2 infection between March and December 2020. It was two doses of either the BNT162b2 or mRNA-1273 vaccine that participants received. IL-2 at 9.5 to 10 IU/ml and peptides at around 9.1 ug/ml were added to cultured PBMC, approximately 2 million per well. This clone has a handful of counts. Its antigen remains unidentified.

This sequence originates from a human donor who had a prior SARS-CoV-2 infection. Sequenced here: CD4+ T cells from PBMCs cultured with SARS-CoV-2 spike peptides, sampled after COVID-19 vaccination. The chain uses TRBV11-2 and TRBJ2-7; a possible D gene is TRBD1 (6 bases). CDR3 sequence (DNA): TGTGCCAGCAGCGGAAACAGGGACGAGCAGTACTTC. Its protein is CASSGNRDEQYF.